These 11 T cell receptor beta chains originate from one sample sequenced in a study of shared clonotypes between healthy human individuals. CD45RO negativity and positive selection for CCR7 defined naive CD8 cells, a population that excluded terminally differentiated effector memory CD45RA+ cells. This table comes from immunoSEQ multiplex PCR, and its TCRdb copy is limited to in-frame clones, with some not included. The table lists about 2,200,000 clones, about 93% of them singletons, with 1.5% to 2% in the top ten. Sequencing used naive CD8+ T cells from PBMCs. These receptors were taken from a man in his late teens or twenties in good health. Some clones in this sample may be carry-over from other donors' samples.

The table lists this clone with a count of one. The genes are TRBV28 and TRBJ2-5, with 10 bases lining up with TRBD1. The V segment lost 6 bases and the J segment 2 bases; nucleotides outside the gene matches: 9. This CDR3 spans 16 amino acids. Germline values: CDR1 MDHEN, CDR2 SYDVKM. The CDR3, as DNA: TGTGCCAGCAGATCCGGGACAGGGGTCTTACAAGAGACCCAGTACTTC. Amino acids: CASRSGTGVLQETQYF.

The V and J genes are TRBV28 and TRBJ1-1; TRBD1 might be the D (5 bases). The germline V gene encodes CDR1 MDHEN and CDR2 SYDVKM. The CDR3 is 15 residues long. V lost 6 bases to trimming and J lost 6 bases, with 20 bases between them. CDR3 sequence (DNA): TGTGCCAGCAGGCGGGAGTCCCCGGGGGGGGCTGAAGCTTTCTTT. Translating it yields CASRRESPGGAEAFF.

In this sample, this clone turned up once. This rearrangement joins TRBV19 to TRBJ2-7, with D uncertain. V was cut by 8 bases and J by 5 bases, with 13 bases left in between. The V gene's germline CDR1 is LNHDA and CDR2 SQIVND (reference sequence). This CDR3 is 12 amino acids long. CDR3: CASSTDLNEQYF. CDR3 nucleotides: TGTGCCAGTTCCACCGACCTGAACGAGCAGTACTTC. Full variable domain (outside the CDR3, taken from reference TRBV19 and TRBJ2-7): DGGITQSPKYLFRKEGQNVTLSCEQNLNHDAMYWYRQDPGQGLRLIYYSQIVNDFQKGDIAEGYSVSREKKESFPLTVTSAQKNPTAFYLCASSTDLNEQYFGPGTRLTVT.

The rearrangement uses TRBV30 and TRBJ1-2; no reliable D call. The CDR3 covers 11 residues. V shed 5 bases and J shed 6 bases, with 10 bases lying between them. The germline V gene encodes CDR1 GTSNPN and CDR2 SVGIG (reference sequence). The CDR3 nucleotides are TGTGCCTGGGACTCACCAAATGGCTACACCTTC. This translates into CAWDSPNGYTF. Full variable domain (rest looked up from reference TRBV30 and TRBJ1-2): SQTIHQWPATLVQPVGSPLSLECTVEGTSNPNLYWYRQAAGRGLQLLFYSVGIGQISSEVPQNLSASRPQDRQFILSSKKLLLSDSGFYLCAWDSPNGYTFGSGTRLTVV.

The genes are TRBV5-1 and TRBJ2-2; D is perhaps TRBD2 (5 bases). Trimming shortened V by 0 bases and J by 6 bases, and 6 bases separated the two germline ends. The CDR3 is 13 residues long. Per the germline V gene, CDR1 is SGHRS and CDR2 is YFSETQ. CDR3 protein: CASSLASPGELFF. CDR3 in DNA: TGCGCCAGCAGCTTGGCTAGCCCCGGGGAGCTGTTTTTT.

This chain uses TRBV4-1 with TRBJ1-5, with 12 bases lining up with TRBD1. V trimming: 2 bases; J trimming: 7 bases; junction bases outside the gene matches: 18. This CDR3 contains 20 residues. Germline V lookup: CDR1 MGHRA, CDR2 YSYEKL. CDR3 sequence reads: CASSQSGDPGQGAVGQPQHF. For the CDR3, the DNA is TGCGCCAGCAGCCAATCGGGTGATCCGGGACAGGGGGCGGTGGGGCAGCCCCAGCATTTT.

This clone has just one count. The chain carries TRBV7-9 and TRBJ1-1; D ambiguous. V was cut by 7 bases and J by 8 bases, with 11 bases left in between. The CDR3 spans 11 residues. CDR1 is SEHNR and CDR2 is FQNEAQ in the germline V gene (reference sequence). The CDR3 coding sequence is TGTGCCAGCACCGTAACCCCCGAAGCTTTCTTT. Translating gives CASTVTPEAFF.

CDR3 in amino acids: CASSLGGIRTALNEQFF. As DNA, the CDR3 is TGTGCCAGCAGTTTAGGGGGGATCAGGACAGCCCTCAATGAGCAGTTCTTC. The chain is built from TRBV27 and TRBJ2-1; D assignment may be TRBD1 or TRBD2 (6 bases each). The CDR3 is made up of 17 amino acids. Trimming removed 2 bases at V and 6 bases at J, with 20 bases between. The V gene's germline CDR1 is MNHEY and CDR2 SMNVEV (reference sequence).

The CDR3 loop is CASSFGLAATYNEQFF. The CDR3 bases are TGTGCCAGCAGTTTTGGACTAGCTGCGACCTACAATGAGCAGTTCTTC. V is TRBV6-6 and J is TRBJ2-1; TRBD2 agrees at 8 bases. Trimming cost V 4 bases and J 2 bases; bases outside gene matches: 7. This CDR3 is built from 16 residues. Germline CDR1 reads MNHNY; CDR2 reads SVGAGI (reference sequence).

This clone was detected only once. The chain recombines TRBV15 with TRBJ1-6, with D perhaps matching TRBD1 (6 bases). V lost 3 bases and J lost 5, with 17 bases in between. The length of the CDR3 is 17 residues. Germline V CDR1 and CDR2: LNHNV, YYDKDF (reference sequence). This CDR3 reads CATSREGGGRHNSPLHF. CDR3 in DNA: TGTGCCACCAGCAGGGAAGGCGGGGGGCGACATAATTCACCCCTCCACTTT.

The chain carries TRBV21-1 and TRBJ1-3. TRBV21-1 is recorded as a pseudogene. The CDR3 consists of 15 residues. CDR3 sequence: CASSRGRDSGNTIYF. Here the CDR3 DNA reads TGTGCCAGCAGCAGAGGACGGGACTCTGGAAACACCATATATTTT.